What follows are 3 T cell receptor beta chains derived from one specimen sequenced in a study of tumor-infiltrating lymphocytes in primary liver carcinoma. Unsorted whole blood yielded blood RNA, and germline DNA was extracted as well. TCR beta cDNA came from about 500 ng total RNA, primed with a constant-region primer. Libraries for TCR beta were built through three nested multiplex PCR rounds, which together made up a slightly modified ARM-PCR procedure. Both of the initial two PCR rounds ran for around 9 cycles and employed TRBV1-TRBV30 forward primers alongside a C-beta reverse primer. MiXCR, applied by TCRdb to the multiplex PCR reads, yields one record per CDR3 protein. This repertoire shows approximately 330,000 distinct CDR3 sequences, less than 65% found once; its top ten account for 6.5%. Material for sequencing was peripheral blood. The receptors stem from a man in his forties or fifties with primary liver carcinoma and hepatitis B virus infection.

The CDR3 DNA reads TGTGCCATCAGTCATGGGGGGGCAGATACGCAGTATTTT. Its protein is CAISHGGADTQYF. This chain links TRBV10-3 with TRBJ2-3; 7 positions agree with TRBD2. V gave up 5 bases and J gave up 4 bases; unmatched junction bases: 3. CDR1 and CDR2 from the germline V gene are ENHRY and SYGVKD. This CDR3 is 13 amino acids long.

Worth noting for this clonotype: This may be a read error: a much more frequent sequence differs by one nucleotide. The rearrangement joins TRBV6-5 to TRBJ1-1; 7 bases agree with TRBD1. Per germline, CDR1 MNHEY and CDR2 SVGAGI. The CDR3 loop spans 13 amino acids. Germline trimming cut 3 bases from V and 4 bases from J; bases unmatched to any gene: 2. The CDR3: CASSYDRATEAFF. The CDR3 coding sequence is TGTGCCAGCAGTTATGACAGGGCCACTGAAGCTTTCTTT.

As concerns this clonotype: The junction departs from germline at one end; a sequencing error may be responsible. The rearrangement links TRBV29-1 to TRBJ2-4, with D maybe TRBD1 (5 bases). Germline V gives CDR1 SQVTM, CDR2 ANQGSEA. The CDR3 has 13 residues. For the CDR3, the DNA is TGCAGCGTTACGACAGTAGCCAAAAGCATTCAGTACTTC. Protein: CSVTTVAKSIQYF.